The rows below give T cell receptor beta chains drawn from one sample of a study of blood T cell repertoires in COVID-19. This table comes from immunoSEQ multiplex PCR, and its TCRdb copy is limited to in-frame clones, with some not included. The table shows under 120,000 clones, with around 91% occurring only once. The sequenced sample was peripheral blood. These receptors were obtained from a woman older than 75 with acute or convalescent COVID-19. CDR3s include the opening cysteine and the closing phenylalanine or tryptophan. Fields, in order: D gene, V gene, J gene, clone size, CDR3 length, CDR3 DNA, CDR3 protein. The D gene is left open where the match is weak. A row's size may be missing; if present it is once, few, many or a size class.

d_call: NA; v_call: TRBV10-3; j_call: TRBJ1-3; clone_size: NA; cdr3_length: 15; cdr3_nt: TGTGCCATGAGTTCTGGGGGGTACTCTGGAAACACCATATATTTT; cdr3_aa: CAMSSGGYSGNTIYF
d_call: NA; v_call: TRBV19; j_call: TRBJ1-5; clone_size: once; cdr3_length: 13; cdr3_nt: TGTGCCAGTAGTCCCCGGGGGTGGCAGCCCCAGCATTTT; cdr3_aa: CASSPRGWQPQHF
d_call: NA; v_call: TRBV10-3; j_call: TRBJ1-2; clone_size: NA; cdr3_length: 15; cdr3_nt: TGTGCCATCAGTGAGACGAGGGTTGACACTAATGGCTACACCTTC; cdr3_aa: CAISETRVDTNGYTF
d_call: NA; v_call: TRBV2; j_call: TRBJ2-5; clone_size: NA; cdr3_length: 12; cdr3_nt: TGTGCCAGCAGTGGACAGGAAGAGACCCAGTACTTC; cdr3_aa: CASSGQEETQYF
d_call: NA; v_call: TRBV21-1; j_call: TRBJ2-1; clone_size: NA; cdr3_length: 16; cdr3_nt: TGTGCCAGCAGCAAAGAAGAGGGGGTAGGCTACAATGAGCAGTTCTTC; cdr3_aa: CASSKEEGVGYNEQFF
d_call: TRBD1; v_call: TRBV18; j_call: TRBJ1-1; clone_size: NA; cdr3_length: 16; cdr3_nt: TGTGCCAGCTCCTCCCCGGGACAGCGACCGGACACTGAAGCTTTCTTT; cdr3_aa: CASSSPGQRPDTEAFF
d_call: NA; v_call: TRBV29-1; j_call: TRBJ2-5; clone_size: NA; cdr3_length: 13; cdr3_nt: TGCAGCGTTGAACGTGTTAGCGCGGAGACCCAGTACTTC; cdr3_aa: CSVERVSAETQYF
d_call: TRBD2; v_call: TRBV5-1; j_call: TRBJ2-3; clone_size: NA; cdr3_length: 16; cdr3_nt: TGCGCCAGCAGCTTAGAGTTAGCGGGGGGATCAGATACGCAGTATTTT; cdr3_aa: CASSLELAGGSDTQYF
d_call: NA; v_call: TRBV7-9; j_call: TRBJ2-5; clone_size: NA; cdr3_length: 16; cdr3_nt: TGTGCCAGCAGCCTTTCCCTCGTGGAGGGTCCAGAGACCCAGTACTTC; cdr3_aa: CASSLSLVEGPETQYF
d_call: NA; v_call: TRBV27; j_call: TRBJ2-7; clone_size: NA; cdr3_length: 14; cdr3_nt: TGTGCCAGCAGTACCGACAGGAGCTCCTACGAGCAGTACTTC; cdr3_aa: CASSTDRSSYEQYF
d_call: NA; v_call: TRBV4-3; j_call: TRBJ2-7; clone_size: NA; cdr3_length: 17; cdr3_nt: TGCGCCAGCAGCCAAGATCTTGGAGGCAAGAGGGCCTACGAGCAGTACTTC; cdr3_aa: CASSQDLGGKRAYEQYF
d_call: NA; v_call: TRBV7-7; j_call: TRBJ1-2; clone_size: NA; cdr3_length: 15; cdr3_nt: TGTGCCAGCAGCCCTCTCACGGGGGAAGGGTATGGCTACACCTTC; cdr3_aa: CASSPLTGEGYGYTF
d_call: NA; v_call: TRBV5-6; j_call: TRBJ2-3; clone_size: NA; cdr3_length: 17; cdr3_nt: TGTGCCAGCAGACCTTGGACAGCCCGAGGGTGGACAGATACGCAGTATTTT; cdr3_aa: CASRPWTARGWTDTQYF
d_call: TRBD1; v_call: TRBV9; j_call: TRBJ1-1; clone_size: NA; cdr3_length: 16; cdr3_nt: TGTGCCAGCAGCCCCACAGGGGGCGGAAGGAACACTGAAGCTTTCTTT; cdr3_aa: CASSPTGGGRNTEAFF
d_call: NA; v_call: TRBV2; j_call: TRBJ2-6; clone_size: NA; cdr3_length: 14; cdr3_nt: TGTGCCAGCAACCAGGGGACCGGGGCCAACGTCCTGACTTTC; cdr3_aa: CASNQGTGANVLTF
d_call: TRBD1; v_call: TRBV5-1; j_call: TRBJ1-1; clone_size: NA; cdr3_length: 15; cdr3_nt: TGCGCCAGCAGCTCGAACAGGGGGGGGACCACTGAAGCTTTCTTT; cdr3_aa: CASSSNRGGTTEAFF
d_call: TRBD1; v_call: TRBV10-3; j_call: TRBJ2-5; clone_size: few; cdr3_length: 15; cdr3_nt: TGTGCCATCAAGCCGGGACAGGGGGCCGGGGAGACCCAGTACTTC; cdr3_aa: CAIKPGQGAGETQYF
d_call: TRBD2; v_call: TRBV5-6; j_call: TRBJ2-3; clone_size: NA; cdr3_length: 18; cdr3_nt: TGTGCCAGCAGCTTGGTAGGGTCGTCGGGACTAGGCACAGATACGCAGTATTTT; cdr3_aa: CASSLVGSSGLGTDTQYF
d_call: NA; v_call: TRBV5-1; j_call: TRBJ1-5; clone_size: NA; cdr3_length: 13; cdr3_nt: TGCGCCAGCAGCTTGGGGGGAGTGGAGCCCCAGCATTTT; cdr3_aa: CASSLGGVEPQHF
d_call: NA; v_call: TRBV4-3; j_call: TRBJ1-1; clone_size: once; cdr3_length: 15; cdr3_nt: TGCGCCAGCAGCCAAGACCGGGGGGTGAACACTGAAGCTTTCTTT; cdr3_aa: CASSQDRGVNTEAFF
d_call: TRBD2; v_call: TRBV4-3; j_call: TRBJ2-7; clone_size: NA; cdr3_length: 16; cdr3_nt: TGCGCCAGCAGCCAAGACGCGGGGGGCTCAACCTACGAGCAGTACTTC; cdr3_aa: CASSQDAGGSTYEQYF
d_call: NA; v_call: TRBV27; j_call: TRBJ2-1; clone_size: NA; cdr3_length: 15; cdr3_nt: TGTGCCAGCAGTTTATCCCTGAGCTCCTACAATGAGCAGTTCTTC; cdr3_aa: CASSLSLSSYNEQFF
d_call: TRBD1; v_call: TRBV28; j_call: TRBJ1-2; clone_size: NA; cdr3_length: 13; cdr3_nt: TGTGCCAGCAGTGCTGACAGGGAATGGGGCTACACCTTC; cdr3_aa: CASSADREWGYTF
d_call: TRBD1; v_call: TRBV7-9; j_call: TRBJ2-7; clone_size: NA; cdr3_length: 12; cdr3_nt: TGTGCCAGCAGCCTAGACAGGGGCGAGCAGTACTTC; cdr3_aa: CASSLDRGEQYF
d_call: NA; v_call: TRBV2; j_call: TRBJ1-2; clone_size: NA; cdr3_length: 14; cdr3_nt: TGTGCCACCCACGCCCCACAGGGCGGGTATGGCTACACCTTC; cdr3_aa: CATHAPQGGYGYTF
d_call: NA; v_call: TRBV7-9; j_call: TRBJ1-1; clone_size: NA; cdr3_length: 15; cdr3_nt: TGTGCCAGCAGCTTAGGGCCGGAGGGTTTGGCCGAAGCTTTCTTT; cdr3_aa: CASSLGPEGLAEAFF
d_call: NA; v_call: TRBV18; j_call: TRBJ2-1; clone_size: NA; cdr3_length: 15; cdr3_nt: TGTGCCAGCTCACCAAGGACAGTCACCTACAATGAGCAGTTCTTC; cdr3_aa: CASSPRTVTYNEQFF
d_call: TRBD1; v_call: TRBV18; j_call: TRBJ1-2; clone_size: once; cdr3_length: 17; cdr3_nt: TGTGCCAGCTCACCTCAAGAAGGGCAGGGGGTGGGCTATGGCTACACCTTC; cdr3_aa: CASSPQEGQGVGYGYTF
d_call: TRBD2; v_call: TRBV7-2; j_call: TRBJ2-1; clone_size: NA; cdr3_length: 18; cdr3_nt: TGTGCCAGCAGCCCCGGACTAGCGGGGTCGAGCTCCTACAATGAGCAGTTCTTC; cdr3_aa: CASSPGLAGSSSYNEQFF
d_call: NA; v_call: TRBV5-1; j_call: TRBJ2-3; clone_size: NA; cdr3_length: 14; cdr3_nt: TGCGCCAGCAGCTTGGGAGGCCCCACAGATACGCAGTATTTT; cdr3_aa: CASSLGGPTDTQYF
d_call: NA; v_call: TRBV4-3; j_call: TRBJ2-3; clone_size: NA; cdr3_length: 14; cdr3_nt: TGCGCCAGCAGCCAAGATTCTAGCACAGATACGCAGTATTTT; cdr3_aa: CASSQDSSTDTQYF
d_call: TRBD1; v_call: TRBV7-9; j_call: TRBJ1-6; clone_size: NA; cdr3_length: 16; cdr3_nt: TGTGCCAGCAGCTTAGCCCTTGGCAGGGGGTTTTCACCCCTCCACTTT; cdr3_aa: CASSLALGRGFSPLHF
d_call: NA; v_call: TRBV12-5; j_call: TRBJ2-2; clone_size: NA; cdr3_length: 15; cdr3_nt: TGTGCTAGTGGTTTACGTCTAGTCAAAGCGGGGGAGCTGTTTTTT; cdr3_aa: CASGLRLVKAGELFF
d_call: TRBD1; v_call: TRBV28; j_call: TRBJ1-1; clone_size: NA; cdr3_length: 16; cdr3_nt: TGTGCCAGCAGGTGGACAGGATGGGGGCCGAACACTGAAGCTTTCTTT; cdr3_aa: CASRWTGWGPNTEAFF
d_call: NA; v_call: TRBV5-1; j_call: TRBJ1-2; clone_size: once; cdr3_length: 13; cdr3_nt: TGCGCCAGCAGCTTCTCCCTTAACTATGGCTACACCTTC; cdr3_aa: CASSFSLNYGYTF
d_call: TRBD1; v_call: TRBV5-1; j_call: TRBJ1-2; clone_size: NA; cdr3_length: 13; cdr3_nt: TGCGCCAGCAGCCCGACAGGGGGCGGTGGCTACACCTTC; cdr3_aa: CASSPTGGGGYTF
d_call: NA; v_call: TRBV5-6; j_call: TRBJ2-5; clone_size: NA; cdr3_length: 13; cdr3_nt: TGTGCCAGCAGCTTGGGACAGCAAGAGACCCAGTACTTC; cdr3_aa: CASSLGQQETQYF
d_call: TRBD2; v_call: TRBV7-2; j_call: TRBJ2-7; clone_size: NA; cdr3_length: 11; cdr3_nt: TGTGCCAGCAGCTCTGGGAGGGACCAGTACTTC; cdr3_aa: CASSSGRDQYF